The 31 T cell receptor beta chains given below trace back to one sample, sequenced in a study of T-cell memory formation after mild COVID-19. A single record per CDR3 protein comes from TCRdb applying MiXCR to the 5' RACE reads. The table has roughly 7,000 distinct CDR3 sequences, approximately 59% seen once. Sequenced material: PBMCs or a T cell subset sorted from them (not recorded which). The receptors shown here come from an adult who had mild COVID-19 (a few samples of this study predate the infection). Cell type and time point are not known.

Remarks on this clonotype: At one of its ends the junction is not consistent with the germline gene, which may arise from a read error. The genes are TRBV5-1 and TRBJ2-5; the D gene is possibly TRBD2 (6 bases). Germline CDR1 SGHRS, CDR2 YFSETQ. The CDR3 covers 13 residues. The CDR3 region is CASRLEGQETQYF. The CDR3 DNA follows: TGCGCCAGCAGGTTGGAGGGCCAAGAGACCCAGTACTTC.

This sequence joins TRBV7-9 and TRBJ1-1; D is uncertain. The V gene lost 5 bases and the J gene lost 0 bases, with 13 bases spanning the gap. The CDR3 is made up of 15 amino acids. CDR1 and CDR2 from the germline V gene are SEHNR and FQNEAQ (reference sequence). The CDR3 loop is CASSAGGIMNTEAFF. The CDR3, as DNA: TGTGCCAGCAGCGCGGGAGGCATCATGAACACTGAAGCTTTCTTT. The whole variable domain, filled in from reference TRBV7-9 and TRBJ1-1, reads DTGVSQNPRHKITKRGQNVTFRCDPISEHNRLYWYRQTLGQGPEFLTYFQNEAQLEKSRLLSDRFSAERPKGSFSTLEIQRTEQGDSAMYLCASSAGGIMNTEAFFGQGTRLTVV.

This chain uses TRBV2 with TRBJ2-7; D gene ambiguous. The germline V gene has CDR1 SNHLY and CDR2 FYNNEI. The CDR3 extends over 11 amino acids. The V gene lost 6 bases and the J gene lost 3 bases, with 6 bases spanning the gap. CDR3 nucleotide sequence: TGTGCCAGCAGAGGATACTACGAGCAGTACTTC. Encoded protein: CASRGYYEQYF.

The chain recombines TRBV2 with TRBJ1-6, with unresolved D. In germline, CDR1 is SNHLY, CDR2 FYNNEI. This CDR3 has 15 amino acids. Trimming took 2 bases from V and 7 from J, leaving 12 bases between them. The CDR3 DNA sequence: TGTGCCAGCAGTGAATATGGCGGGCAGAATTCACCCCTCCACTTT. It is translated as CASSEYGGQNSPLHF.

The chain combines TRBV2 with TRBJ2-5, with D possibly called TRBD1 or TRBD2 (6 bases each). The CDR3 sequence is 14 residues long. Germline V lookup: CDR1 SNHLY, CDR2 FYNNEI. The V and J ends lost 5 bases and 4 bases respectively, with 14 bases between them. The DNA for the CDR3 is TGTGCCAGCAGTCCCTCTGGGGGGCCAGAGACCCAGTACTTC. Its translation is CASSPSGGPETQYF.

Sample share makes this clonotype medium-sized. The genes are TRBV5-6 and TRBJ1-2; possible D gene TRBD1, 5 bases. Germline V CDR1 and CDR2: SGHDT, YYEEEE. Trimming shortened V by 1 base and J by 6 bases, and 10 bases separated the two germline ends. The CDR3 runs to 13 residues. CDR3 in amino acids: CASSLWGGDGYTF. The CDR3 DNA is TGTGCCAGCAGCTTGTGGGGAGGGGATGGCTACACCTTC. Variable domain in full (rest from reference TRBV5-6 and TRBJ1-2): DAGVTQSPTHLIKTRGQQVTLRCSPKSGHDTVSWYQQALGQGPQFIFQYYEEEERQRGNFPDRFSGHQFPNYSSELNVNALLLGDSALYLCASSLWGGDGYTFGSGTRLTVV.

This clonotype ranks as medium-sized. The chain is built from TRBV1 and TRBJ2-3; TRBD2 reflects the table's D call only, with no check against the DNA. TRBV1 has pseudogene status. The CDR3 runs 17 residues. The CDR3 reads CTSSQDTGGGGTDTQYF. The CDR3 coding sequence is TGCACCAGCAGCCAAGATACCGGCGGGGGGGGGACAGATACGCAGTATTTT.

By proportion, this clonotype is medium-sized. The rearrangement uses TRBV11-2 and TRBJ2-5; no clear D gene. Germline CDR1 and CDR2: SGHAT and FQNNGV. The CDR3 has 14 amino acids. Trimming took off 0 bases at V and 0 bases at J, with 5 bases between the two ends. CDR3 loop: CASSLDAYQETQYF. The CDR3 nucleotides read TGTGCCAGCAGCTTAGATGCGTACCAAGAGACCCAGTACTTC.

This clonotype is medium-sized. The chain links TRBV4-3 to TRBJ2-2; D is unclear. The V and J ends lost 0 bases and 6 bases respectively, with 5 bases between them. The V gene's germline CDR1 is LGHNA and CDR2 YSLEER. The CDR3 contains 13 residues. The chain's CDR3 is CASSQEIAGELFF. CDR3 in DNA: TGCGCCAGCAGCCAAGAGATTGCCGGGGAGCTGTTTTTT.

By proportion, this clonotype is medium-sized. This chain links TRBV21-1 with TRBJ2-1. TRBV21-1 is classified as a pseudogene. CDR3 size: 17 residues. The CDR3 here is CASSKSHESPGGNEQFF. In DNA form, the CDR3 reads TGTGCCAGCAGCAAAAGTCACGAGTCGCCAGGCGGAAATGAGCAGTTCTTC.

This chain links TRBV7-2 with TRBJ2-5; TRBD1 is a possible D gene (6 bases). This CDR3 comprises 16 residues. V lost 5 bases and J lost 6, with 22 bases in between. The germline V gene encodes CDR1 SGHTA and CDR2 FQGNSA. As DNA, the CDR3 is TGTGCCAGCAGCCAAGAGCCCAGGGGTGGGAGAAAGACCCAGTACTTC. It translates to CASSQEPRGGRKTQYF. Supplemented by reference TRBV7-2 and TRBJ2-5, the full variable domain reads GAGVSQSPSNKVTEKGKDVELRCDPISGHTALYWYRQSLGQGLEFLIYFQGNSAPDKSGLPSDRFSAERTGGSVSTLTIQRTQQEDSAVYLCASSQEPRGGRKTQYFGPGTRLLVL.

This clonotype was observed once. The chain employs TRBV24-1 and TRBJ2-3; 7 bases are shared with TRBD2. V trimming: 7 bases; J trimming: 1 base; junction bases outside the gene matches: 4. Germline lookup yields CDR1 KGHDR and CDR2 SFDVKD. This CDR3 has 14 amino acids. The CDR3 DNA sequence: TGTGCCACCAGCAGCGGGGACGGCACAGATACGCAGTATTTT. Protein product: CATSSGDGTDTQYF.

In its sample, this clonotype ranks as large. This chain uses TRBV5-1 with TRBJ2-5; D unresolved. The V gene lost 3 bases and the J gene lost 3 bases, with 15 bases spanning the gap. The CDR3 consists of 15 residues. Germline assignment: CDR1 SGHRS and CDR2 YFSETQ. Here the CDR3 DNA reads TGCGCCAGCAGCTGGGCAAGGTCACGGGAAGAGACCCAGTACTTC. The encoded protein is CASSWARSREETQYF.

The chain has TRBV29-1 and TRBJ2-5; D gene ambiguous. Trimming pared 8 bases from V and 1 base from J, leaving 11 bases between. Germline lookup yields CDR1 SQVTM and CDR2 ANQGSEA. The CDR3 is made up of 12 amino acids. The CDR3 protein is CSMRASQETQYF. The CDR3 DNA is TGCAGCATGCGAGCCTCCCAAGAGACCCAGTACTTC.

The chain is built from TRBV4-2 and TRBJ2-7, with 7 bases fitting TRBD1. The trim removed 1 base at V and 6 bases at J, leaving 9 bases unmatched. The CDR3 runs to 15 residues. Germline V gives CDR1 LGHNA, CDR2 YNFKEQ. In nucleotides, the CDR3 is TGTGCCAGCAGCCAAGGAATGAGGGGGCTAGGCGAGCAGTACTTC. Translating it yields CASSQGMRGLGEQYF.

This clonotype is medium-sized. The chain is built from TRBV24-1 and TRBJ2-2, with a weak D call TRBD1 (5 bases). In germline, CDR1 is KGHDR, CDR2 SFDVKD. The V end lost 4 bases, the J end lost 0 bases, and 11 bases lay between the germline ends. This CDR3 region has 16 residues. The CDR3 bases are TGTGCCACCAGTGACCGCAGGGTGGCGAACACCGGGGAGCTGTTTTTT. As protein: CATSDRRVANTGELFF.

This clonotype was found many times. This rearrangement joins TRBV24-1 to TRBJ1-5; no definite D call. The CDR3 length is 12 residues. Trimming took off 6 bases at V and 4 bases at J, with 6 bases between the two ends. From germline, CDR1 is KGHDR and CDR2 SFDVKD. CDR3 protein: CATSLGNQPQHF. CDR3 nucleotides: TGTGCCACCAGTCTCGGAAATCAGCCCCAGCATTTT.

The genes are TRBV5-1 and TRBJ2-3; TRBD1 or TRBD2 may be the D gene (5 bases each). Germline CDR1 reads SGHRS; CDR2 reads YFSETQ. The ends were cut back, 2 bases at V and 3 bases at J, with 16 bases in the middle. CDR3 length equals 16 residues. For the CDR3, the DNA is TGCGCCAGCAGCTTACATCTCGAGGGGATAACAGATACGCAGTATTTT. Its protein product is CASSLHLEGITDTQYF.

The chain uses TRBV18 and TRBJ2-1; D not resolved. In germline, CDR1 is KGHSH, CDR2 LQKENI. The V and J ends lost 3 bases and 4 bases respectively, with 10 bases between them. CDR3 size: 14 residues. The DNA for the CDR3 is TGTGCCAGCTCACCTGGGGTTAGGTACAATGAGCAGTTCTTC. Translating gives CASSPGVRYNEQFF.

The CDR3, as DNA: TGTGCCAGCTCACCTGGAGGGTACCAAGAGACCCAGTACTTC. This codes for CASSPGGYQETQYF. V is TRBV18 and J is TRBJ2-5; weak D call: TRBD2 (6 bases). Germline V gene data show CDR1 as KGHSH and CDR2 as LQKENI. V lost 3 bases to trimming and J lost 0 bases, with 8 bases between them. The CDR3 contains 14 residues.

The V gene is TRBV12-3 or TRBV12-4, the J gene TRBJ2-5; no firm D call. CDR3 length: 12 amino acids. Deletions cut 5 bases from V and 5 bases from J, with 9 bases between. In nucleotides, the CDR3 is TGTGCCAGCAGTCGTCGGGTGGAGACCCAGTACTTC. Protein: CASSRRVETQYF.

This clonotype is deemed medium-sized. The chain links TRBV19 to TRBJ2-1; D is unclear. The CDR3 runs 13 residues. V was cut by 0 bases and J by 2 bases, with 2 bases left in between. Germline V lookup: CDR1 LNHDA, CDR2 SQIVND (reference sequence). CDR3 DNA: TGTGCCAGTAGTATAGACGCCTACAATGAGCAGTTCTTC. Protein: CASSIDAYNEQFF.

The chain couples TRBV28 to TRBJ2-3, with 7 bases that match TRBD2. Per the germline V gene, CDR1 is MDHEN and CDR2 is SYDVKM. The V and J ends lost 3 bases and 3 bases, in that order; junction bases with no gene match: 6. This CDR3 comprises 15 residues. This CDR3 is CASSFRGGYTDTQYF. The DNA of the CDR3 is TGTGCCAGCAGTTTTCGCGGGGGTTATACAGATACGCAGTATTTT.

This clonotype was seen only once. This chain joins TRBV7-9 and TRBJ2-7; no definite D call. The V and J ends lost 3 bases and 1 base respectively, with 7 bases between them. The CDR3 is 13 amino acids. Per germline, CDR1 SEHNR and CDR2 FQNEAQ (reference sequence). The CDR3: CASSFGPSYEQYV. CDR3 coding DNA: TGTGCCAGCAGCTTTGGGCCGTCCTACGAGCAGTACGTC.

This clonotype was found many times. The chain couples TRBV7-6 to TRBJ2-2, with unresolved D. The length of the CDR3 is 14 residues. Trimming pared 7 bases from V and 4 bases from J, leaving 13 bases between. Germline assignment: CDR1 SGHVS and CDR2 FNYEAQ. CDR3 nucleotide sequence: TGTGCCAGCACCCCATTAGTCGGCACCGGGGAGCTGTTTTTT. It codes for CASTPLVGTGELFF.

The gene calls are TRBV5-1 and TRBJ2-1; D remains unclear. Trimming removed 0 bases at V and 8 bases at J, with 12 bases between. The CDR3 consists of 14 residues. Germline CDR1 SGHRS, CDR2 YFSETQ. The CDR3 loop is CASSLDPPAYEQFF. CDR3 bases: TGCGCCAGCAGCTTGGACCCCCCTGCCTATGAGCAGTTCTTC.

The rearrangement uses TRBV4-3 and TRBJ2-2; 8 positions match TRBD1. The CDR3 loop spans 16 amino acids. Germline V gives CDR1 LGHNA, CDR2 YSLEER. The trim removed 0 bases at V and 3 bases at J, leaving 3 bases unmatched. In DNA, the CDR3 is TGCGCCAGCAGCCAAGATATGGGACAGGACACCGGGGAGCTGTTTTTT. Protein: CASSQDMGQDTGELFF.

This chain uses TRBV7-2 with TRBJ1-1, with D possibly matching TRBD1 (5 bases). Trimming left V 1 base short and J 4 bases short, with 13 bases between. CDR1 is SGHTA and CDR2 is FQGNSA in the germline V gene. The CDR3 is 15 residues long. The CDR3 spells CASSLVGAGSTEAFF. DNA for the CDR3: TGTGCCAGCAGCTTAGTAGGCGCAGGGTCCACTGAAGCTTTCTTT.

V is TRBV5-1 and J is TRBJ2-1, with 7 positions matching TRBD1. The CDR3 runs to 16 residues. V lost 0 bases to trimming and J lost 2 bases; unmatched junction nucleotides: 5. Germline CDR1 is SGHRS and CDR2 is YFSETQ. The CDR3 spells CASSLAPTGTYNEQFF. The CDR3 region has the DNA TGCGCCAGCAGCTTGGCCCCGACAGGGACCTACAATGAGCAGTTCTTC. Supplemented by reference TRBV5-1 and TRBJ2-1, the full variable domain reads KAGVTQTPRYLIKTRGQQVTLSCSPISGHRSVSWYQQTPGQGLQFLFEYFSETQRNKGNFPGRFSGRQFSNSRSEMNVSTLELGDSALYLCASSLAPTGTYNEQFFGPGTRLTVL.

This clonotype qualifies as medium-sized. The chain carries TRBV7-2 and TRBJ1-5, with no clear D. CDR3 length: 14 residues. Trimming pared 1 base from V and 7 bases from J, leaving 11 bases between. Germline V gene sequence: CDR1 SGHTA, CDR2 FQGNSA. DNA for the CDR3: TGTGCCAGCAGCTTAGTTGCAGAGGGCCAGCCCCAGCATTTT. Its translation: CASSLVAEGQPQHF.

Ten or more counts support this clonotype. Written as DNA, the CDR3 is TGTGCCAGCAGTCGTATCTTCTTGAACACTGAAGCTTTCTTT. Amino acids: CASSRIFLNTEAFF. The chain employs TRBV6-1 and TRBJ1-1; D gene unclear. Germline loops: CDR1 MNHNS, CDR2 SASEGT. V lost 5 bases, J lost 0 bases, and 10 bases lay in between. The CDR3 totals 14 residues.